This passage covers 9 T cell receptor beta chains from one sample sequenced in a study of Tregs in tolerant kidney transplant recipients. The protocol was immunoSEQ multiplex PCR, while the TCRdb copy is restricted to in-frame clones and leaves out a portion. The sample includes 240,000 or so clones, roughly four fifths seen only once; the top ten take roughly 0.67%. What was sequenced was CD4+ T cells from blood. These receptors were collected from a human donor in good health.

The CDR3 nucleotides read TGTGCCAGCAGGGGGTTTCAAACGTTCACAGATACGCAGTATTTT. Protein product: CASRGFQTFTDTQYF. The chain uses TRBV6-5 and TRBJ2-3; D is undetermined. CDR3 length: 15 residues. The V gene lost 6 bases and the J gene lost 2 bases, with 15 bases spanning the gap. The germline V gene encodes CDR1 MNHEY and CDR2 SVGAGI.

This clone was seen a handful of times. This chain connects TRBV12-5 to TRBJ1-3, with TRBD1 as a possible D gene (5 bases). The CDR3 is 12 residues long. V shed 4 bases and J shed 15 bases, with 16 bases lying between them. Germline CDR1 reads LGHNT; CDR2 reads FRNRAP. In nucleotides, the CDR3 is TGTGCTAGTGGTTCCCATGAGGGACGCGAATATTTT. Encoded protein: CASGSHEGREYF.

The rearrangement joins TRBV10-3 to TRBJ2-5; TRBD1 aligns across 9 bases. CDR1 and CDR2 (germline): ENHRY, SYGVKD. The CDR3 is made up of 13 amino acids. V dropped 6 bases and J dropped 1; count of bases not matched to a gene: 0. In DNA, the CDR3 is TGTGCCATCAGGGGACAGGGCCAAGAGACCCAGTACTTC. Translating gives CAIRGQGQETQYF.

The chain recombines TRBV7-2 with TRBJ2-2; 10 nucleotides match TRBD2. The CDR3 is made up of 16 amino acids. After removal of 5 bases from V and 7 bases from J, the junction contained 10 bases not matched to a gene. Germline CDR1 and CDR2: SGHTA and FQGNSA. CDR3 sequence: CASSRRGAGGRGELFF. CDR3 in DNA: TGTGCCAGCAGCCGGAGGGGAGCGGGAGGGCGCGGGGAGCTGTTTTTT.

This clone was seen only a few times. The gene calls are TRBV5-1 and TRBJ2-7; TRBD1 matches 9 bases. V lost 0 bases and J lost 3; bases outside the gene matches: 10. The length of the CDR3 is 17 residues. Germline loops: CDR1 SGHRS, CDR2 YFSETQ. CDR3 sequence reads: CASSLGLDRGAGYEQYF. The CDR3 nucleotides read TGCGCCAGCAGCTTGGGTCTTGACAGGGGGGCGGGCTACGAGCAGTACTTC.

The genes are TRBV6-5 and TRBJ1-1; TRBD1 aligns across 7 bases. Germline V gene lookup returns CDR1 MNHEY and CDR2 SVGAGI. With 0 bases clipped from V and 6 bases from J, the junction kept 7 bases outside the gene matches. The CDR3 loop spans 15 amino acids. The CDR3 here is CASSYSIQGESEAFF. CDR3 DNA: TGTGCCAGCAGTTACTCGATTCAGGGGGAATCTGAAGCTTTCTTT.

V gene TRBV29-1 combines with J gene TRBJ2-7; 9 nucleotides align to TRBD1. The CDR3 is 12 residues long. V was pared by 7 bases and J by 4 bases, with 5 bases of the junction left unmatched. Germline lookup yields CDR1 SQVTM and CDR2 ANQGSEA. The CDR3 loop is CSADRGGYEQYF. The DNA of the CDR3 is TGCAGCGCGGACAGGGGCGGTTACGAGCAGTACTTC.

The chain is built from TRBV29-1 and TRBJ2-1; 10 bases are a match to TRBD2. Germline V gene sequence: CDR1 SQVTM, CDR2 ANQGSEA. The CDR3 extends over 15 amino acids. Trimming removed 7 bases from V and 1 base from J; junction bases left unmatched: 7. CDR3 bases: TGCAGCGCGACGCTAGCGGGAGAATCCTACAATGAGCAGTTCTTC. Amino acids: CSATLAGESYNEQFF.

This clone was recorded only once. This sequence joins TRBV7-2 and TRBJ2-3; 10 positions match TRBD2. The CDR3 is 15 amino acids. The germline V gene has CDR1 SGHTA and CDR2 FQGNSA. V lost 5 bases to trimming and J lost 4 bases; unmatched junction nucleotides: 6. The CDR3 coding sequence is TGTGCCAGCAGCCGGGGGAGCGGGGGGGCAGATACGCAGTATTTT. Residues: CASSRGSGGADTQYF. The full variable domain, its missing parts supplied by reference TRBV7-2 and TRBJ2-3, is GAGVSQSPSNKVTEKGKDVELRCDPISGHTALYWYRQSLGQGLEFLIYFQGNSAPDKSGLPSDRFSAERTGGSVSTLTIQRTQQEDSAVYLCASSRGSGGADTQYFGPGTRLTVL.